This T cell receptor beta chain originates from a study of blood T cell repertoires in COVID-19. Study-level background: COVID-19 samples from acute and convalescent phases originated in the United States, Italy and Spain. The analysed material was cDNA or gDNA that came from T cells, B-cell-depleted T cells, or PBMCs.

The V and J ends lost 5 bases and 2 bases, in that order; junction bases with no gene match: 6. The germline CDR1 and CDR2 sequences are MDHEN and SYDVKM. The CDR3 is 14 residues long. TCRdb keeps only in-frame clones here, not all; method: immunoSEQ multiplex PCR. Here the sample spans some 210,000 clones, 81% being singletons. Participant ages covered roughly 18 to 89 years across 20 to 30 US areas. Clinical history as reported by participants underpinned cohort assignment. The sequence derives from a woman in her forties or fifties with acute COVID-19. V gene TRBV28 combines with J gene TRBJ2-7; 7 bases match TRBD1. The sequenced sample consisted of PBMCs or T cells enriched from blood (not recorded which). DNA of the CDR3: TGTGCCAGCAGTGTAAGACAGGGTACCTACGAGCAGTACTTC. It codes for CASSVRQGTYEQYF. The entire variable domain, with the rest obtained from reference TRBV28 and TRBJ2-7, is as follows: DVKVTQSSRYLVKRTGEKVFLECVQDMDHENMFWYRQDPGLGLRLIYFSYDVKMKEKGDIPEGYSVSREKKERFSLILESASTNQTSMYLCASSVRQGTYEQYFGPGTRLTVT.